A selection of T cell receptor beta chains follows, all from one sample in a study of blood T cell repertoires in COVID-19. The table came from immunoSEQ multiplex PCR; TCRdb's copy has only in-frame clones and leaves some out. The sample holds 250,000 or so clones; more than 75% are singletons and the top ten take about 0.99%. Sequencing was performed on peripheral blood. These TCRs come from a woman in her 40s who had recovered from COVID-19. Both conserved end residues are part of each CDR3. D genes are given only for firm matches. Expanded clones are given a class, and other clones once, few, many or no size at all.

V	size	D	J	CDR3	DNA
TRBV20-1	-	-	TRBJ2-1	CSASGGWDNNEQFF	TGCAGTGCTAGTGGGGGGTGGGACAACAATGAGCAGTTCTTC
TRBV12-3/TRBV12-4	once	-	TRBJ2-7	CASSPGSRTEQYF	TGTGCCAGCAGTCCGGGGTCCAGGACTGAGCAGTACTTC
TRBV6-5	-	-	TRBJ1-2	CASSYSPSTNGYTF	TGTGCCAGCAGTTACTCCCCAAGCACTAATGGCTACACCTTC
TRBV5-1	-	TRBD1	TRBJ1-4	CASSLNPGQGGRLFF	TGCGCCAGCAGCTTGAACCCGGGACAGGGGGGTAGACTGTTTTTT
TRBV11-2	once	TRBD2	TRBJ2-5	CASSLARTSGPQETQYF	TGTGCCAGCAGCTTAGCCCGGACTAGCGGGCCCCAAGAGACCCAGTACTTC
TRBV27	-	-	TRBJ2-7	CASSLLSERPPRGEQYF	TGTGCCAGCAGTTTATTGTCGGAAAGACCCCCGCGGGGCGAGCAGTACTTC
TRBV6-6	few	-	TRBJ1-4	CASSRGMVFWRGATNEKLFF	TGTGCCAGCAGTCGGGGGATGGTTTTTTGGAGGGGCGCAACTAATGAAAAACTGTTTTTT
TRBV5-1	-	-	TRBJ1-1	CASSLGRVGTEAFF	TGCGCCAGCAGCTTGGGGAGGGTGGGGACTGAAGCTTTCTTT
TRBV30	-	-	TRBJ2-5	CAWSQRQETQYF	TGTGCCTGGAGTCAGCGTCAAGAGACCCAGTACTTC
TRBV27	-	-	TRBJ1-2	CASSPWGGLPNYGYTF	TGTGCCAGCAGTCCCTGGGGGGGACTCCCTAACTATGGCTACACCTTC
TRBV6-6	-	TRBD1	TRBJ1-2	CASSPPGQRTYGYTF	TGTGCCAGCAGTCCCCCGGGACAGCGAACCTATGGCTACACCTTC
TRBV18	once	TRBD1	TRBJ2-1	CASSPQTGGYNEQFF	TGTGCCAGCTCACCACAGACAGGGGGGTACAATGAGCAGTTCTTC
TRBV7-9	-	TRBD1	TRBJ1-6	CASSAGQQNSPLHF	TGTGCCAGCAGCGCGGGACAGCAAAATTCACCCCTCCACTTT
TRBV5-1	-	-	TRBJ2-2	CASSPAGSDTGELFF	TGCGCCAGCAGCCCCGCGGGGTCCGACACCGGGGAGCTGTTTTTT
TRBV19	-	TRBD2	TRBJ2-1	CASSPRLAGAAEQFF	TGTGCCAGTAGTCCCCGACTAGCGGGAGCCGCTGAGCAGTTCTTC
TRBV5-6	-	TRBD1	TRBJ2-3	CASSPGTGRGTDTQYF	TGTGCCAGCAGCCCAGGGACAGGGCGAGGCACAGATACGCAGTATTTT
TRBV6-2/TRBV6-3	-	-	TRBJ2-1	CASSYSSSLHEQFF	TGTGCCAGCAGTTACTCGAGTAGCCTGCATGAGCAGTTCTTC
TRBV7-2	few	-	TRBJ1-1	CASSRPWGQAFF	TGTGCCAGCAGCCGTCCGTGGGGGCAAGCTTTCTTT
TRBV28	-	-	TRBJ2-7	CASSYEAGYYEQYF	TGTGCCAGCAGTTATGAGGCAGGGTACTACGAGCAGTACTTC
TRBV19	-	TRBD1	TRBJ1-1	CASTPGQGGNTEAFF	TGTGCCAGTACCCCGGGACAGGGGGGGAACACTGAAGCTTTCTTT
TRBV18	-	TRBD2	TRBJ2-1	CASSPPRLAGVHNEQFF	TGTGCCAGCTCACCACCGAGACTAGCGGGGGTCCACAATGAGCAGTTCTTC
TRBV11-3	-	TRBD1	TRBJ2-7	CASSGSQGASYEQYF	TGTGCCAGCAGCGGCTCACAGGGGGCCTCCTACGAGCAGTACTTC
TRBV7-6	-	-	TRBJ2-7	CASSARPSRSYEQYF	TGTGCCAGCAGCGCCCGGCCCTCGAGGAGCTACGAGCAGTACTTC
TRBV7-2	once	TRBD2	TRBJ2-3	CASSLGIAGVDTQYF	TGTGCCAGCAGCTTAGGAATAGCGGGAGTGGATACGCAGTATTTT
TRBV7-8	-	-	TRBJ1-1	CASSLPWGQPNTEAFF	TGTGCCAGCAGCCTCCCGTGGGGCCAACCGAACACTGAAGCTTTCTTT
TRBV7-3	once	TRBD1	TRBJ2-3	CASSPRTGVADTQYF	TGTGCCAGCAGCCCCCGGACAGGGGTTGCAGATACGCAGTATTTT
TRBV5-1	-	TRBD1	TRBJ1-5	CASARGGNQPQHF	TGCGCCAGCGCCAGGGGGGGCAATCAGCCCCAGCATTTT
TRBV19	-	TRBD2	TRBJ2-3	CASSIPGRELRTDTQYF	TGTGCCAGTAGTATCCCCGGGCGGGAGTTGCGCACAGATACGCAGTATTTT
TRBV27	many	-	TRBJ2-3	CASALGGLSTDTQYF	TGTGCCAGCGCCCTGGGCGGACTCAGCACAGATACGCAGTATTTT
TRBV7-3	-	TRBD2	TRBJ2-4	CASSLGVAGGMAKNIQYF	TGTGCCAGCAGCTTAGGGGTAGCGGGAGGGATGGCCAAAAACATTCAGTACTTC
TRBV10-1	-	-	TRBJ1-1	CASSAGIRGTEAFF	TGCGCCAGCAGTGCGGGCATTAGAGGGACTGAAGCTTTCTTT
TRBV6-5	-	-	TRBJ2-3	CASSPLAHSTDTQYF	TGTGCCAGCAGCCCGCTAGCGCATAGCACAGATACGCAGTATTTT
TRBV24-1	-	TRBD2	TRBJ2-1	CATSAGGRAPYNEQFF	TGTGCCACCAGTGCGGGCGGGAGGGCTCCCTACAATGAGCAGTTCTTC
TRBV19	-	-	TRBJ2-2	CASSMYGGNTGELFF	TGTGCCAGTAGTATGTATGGCGGGAACACCGGGGAGCTGTTTTTT
TRBV12-3/TRBV12-4	-	-	TRBJ2-1	CASSPRRLDEQFF	TGTGCCAGCAGCCCGCGCAGGCTTGATGAGCAGTTCTTC
TRBV7-6	-	-	TRBJ1-1	CASSPRVGTEAFF	TGTGCCAGCAGCCCCAGGGTGGGCACTGAAGCTTTCTTT
TRBV15	-	-	TRBJ2-7	CATSRGPGRTLRRPSYEQYF	TGTGCCACCAGCAGAGGCCCGGGCAGGACTCTAAGACGTCCCTCCTACGAGCAGTACTTC
TRBV10-3	-	-	TRBJ1-1	CAILAGTEAFF	TGTGCCATCTTGGCGGGGACTGAAGCTTTCTTT
TRBV6-6	-	-	TRBJ1-6	CASSYLTGGNSPLHF	TGTGCCAGCAGTTACCTGACAGGCGGTAATTCACCCCTCCACTTT
TRBV4-3	-	TRBD2	TRBJ2-1	CASSRTSSNEQFF	TGCGCCAGCAGCCGGACTAGCTCCAATGAGCAGTTCTTC
TRBV5-8	-	-	TRBJ2-7	CASSSHRQVSYEQYF	TGTGCCAGCAGCTCTCACCGACAGGTCTCCTACGAGCAGTACTTC
TRBV16	-	-	TRBJ1-5	CASSLTHRVGGEPQHF	TGTGCCAGCTCCCTAACCCACCGGGTGGGGGGGGAGCCCCAGCATTTT
TRBV5-6	-	TRBD1	TRBJ2-7	CASSSGQIYEQYF	TGTGCCAGCAGCTCGGGACAGATATACGAGCAGTACTTC
TRBV29-1	-	TRBD1	TRBJ1-1	CSVGGTANTEAFF	TGCAGCGTTGGTGGGACAGCGAACACTGAAGCTTTCTTT
TRBV6-5	-	TRBD1	TRBJ2-5	CASRVTGAETQYF	TGTGCCAGCAGGGTGACAGGGGCTGAGACCCAGTACTTC
TRBV24-1	few	TRBD2	TRBJ2-7	CATSDRTSGQFYEQYF	TGTGCCACCAGTGATCGGACTAGCGGGCAGTTCTACGAGCAGTACTTC
TRBV6-5	-	TRBD2	TRBJ2-7	CASRPGLAGSYEQYF	TGTGCCAGCAGGCCAGGACTAGCGGGCTCCTACGAGCAGTACTTC
TRBV6-5	-	TRBD2	TRBJ2-7	CASRAGVGAYEQYF	TGTGCCAGCAGGGCGGGAGTAGGAGCTTACGAGCAGTACTTC